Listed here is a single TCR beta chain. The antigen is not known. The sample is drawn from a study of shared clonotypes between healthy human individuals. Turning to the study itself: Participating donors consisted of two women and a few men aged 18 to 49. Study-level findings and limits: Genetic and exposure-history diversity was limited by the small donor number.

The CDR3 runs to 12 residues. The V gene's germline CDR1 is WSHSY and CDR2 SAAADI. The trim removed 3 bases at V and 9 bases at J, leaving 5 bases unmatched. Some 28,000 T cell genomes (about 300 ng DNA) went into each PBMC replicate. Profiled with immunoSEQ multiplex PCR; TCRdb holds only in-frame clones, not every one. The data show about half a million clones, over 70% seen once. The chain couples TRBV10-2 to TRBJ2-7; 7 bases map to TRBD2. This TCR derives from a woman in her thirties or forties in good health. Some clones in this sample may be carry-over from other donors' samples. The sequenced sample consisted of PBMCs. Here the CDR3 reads CASSEGGRGQYF. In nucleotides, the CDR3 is TGCGCCAGCAGTGAAGGAGGGAGGGGGCAGTACTTC.